This TCR beta chain derives from a study of graft-versus-host responses after intestinal transplantation. CDR1 and CDR2 (germline): KGHSH, LQKENI. V was pared by 2 bases and J by 2 bases, with 4 bases of the junction left unmatched. The CDR3 runs 15 residues. Using immunoSEQ multiplex PCR, the repertoire was profiled, and TCRdb retains in-frame clones only, with some absent. The sample includes around 100,000 clones, under 95% of them seen just once. Remarks on this clone: The antigen is unknown.

Study results and limitations: Recipient marrow showed GvH clones, some seen first in ileum or blood.

V gene TRBV18 combines with J gene TRBJ2-7; the match to TRBD1 covers 9 bases. This receptor was identified in a human donor who received an intestinal transplant. The material was unstimulated CD8+ T cells sorted from spleen or lymph node cells, obtained before intestinal transplant. In nucleotides, the CDR3 is TGTGCCAGCTCACCAGGAGACAGGGGGGCCTACGAGCAGTACTTC. It specifies CASSPGDRGAYEQYF.